A selection of T cell receptor beta chains follows, all from one sample in a study of T cell changes during pregnancy in multiple sclerosis. Data came from immunoSEQ multiplex PCR; TCRdb stores just in-frame clones and leaves some out. The repertoire holds tens of thousands of clones, with more than 90% as singletons. The specimen comprised CD8+ T cells from peripheral blood mononuclear cells, sampled before pregnancy. Receptor source: a female donor with multiple sclerosis, enrolled in a pregnancy study. CDR3s include the opening cysteine and the closing phenylalanine or tryptophan. Fields, in order: clone size, V gene, J gene, D gene, CDR3 DNA, CDR3 protein. A D gene is named only where the DNA matches it firmly. The size field is filled for only some rows; it gives once, few, many or a size class.

clone size: .
V gene: TRBV27
J gene: TRBJ2-1
D gene: .
CDR3 DNA: TGTGCCAGCAGTCCCTTTCCCAATGAGCAGTTCTTC
CDR3 protein: CASSPFPNEQFF

clone size: .
V gene: TRBV9
J gene: TRBJ1-6
D gene: TRBD1
CDR3 DNA: TGTGCCAGCAGCGTAGAGGGACAGGGGACTTCACCCCTCCACTTT
CDR3 protein: CASSVEGQGTSPLHF

clone size: .
V gene: TRBV27
J gene: TRBJ2-7
D gene: TRBD1
CDR3 DNA: TGTGCCAGCAGCACAGGGGTGATATACGAGCAGTACTTC
CDR3 protein: CASSTGVIYEQYF

clone size: .
V gene: TRBV11-1
J gene: TRBJ2-1
D gene: .
CDR3 DNA: TGTGCCAGCAGCTTTTCACTTGTCAATGAGCAGTTCTTC
CDR3 protein: CASSFSLVNEQFF

clone size: .
V gene: TRBV9
J gene: TRBJ1-1
D gene: .
CDR3 DNA: TGTGCCAGCAGCTCCTCCCAGGGGAACACTGAAGCTTTCTTT
CDR3 protein: CASSSSQGNTEAFF

clone size: .
V gene: TRBV6-4
J gene: TRBJ2-3
D gene: TRBD2
CDR3 DNA: TGTGCCAGCAGCGCTAGCGGGAGTGGCACAGATACGCAGTATTTT
CDR3 protein: CASSASGSGTDTQYF

clone size: .
V gene: TRBV29-1
J gene: TRBJ2-7
D gene: .
CDR3 DNA: TGCAGCGTTGTAGGGGCCGGCGAGCAGTACTTC
CDR3 protein: CSVVGAGEQYF

clone size: .
V gene: TRBV7-9
J gene: TRBJ1-1
D gene: TRBD1
CDR3 DNA: TGTGCCAGCAGCAGACAGGGCACTGAAGCTTTCTTT
CDR3 protein: CASSRQGTEAFF

clone size: .
V gene: TRBV27
J gene: TRBJ1-1
D gene: TRBD1
CDR3 DNA: TGTGCCAGCAGTTTGGACAGGGGCACTGAAGCTTTCTTT
CDR3 protein: CASSLDRGTEAFF

clone size: .
V gene: TRBV5-1
J gene: TRBJ2-3
D gene: TRBD2
CDR3 DNA: TGCGCCAGCAGCTCTCTAGCGGGGGGCACAGATACGCAGTATTTT
CDR3 protein: CASSSLAGGTDTQYF

clone size: .
V gene: TRBV6-6
J gene: TRBJ2-1
D gene: .
CDR3 DNA: TGTGCCAGCAGTTACTCCCCTCCGCCCGGGGAGCAGTTCTTC
CDR3 protein: CASSYSPPPGEQFF

clone size: once
V gene: TRBV27
J gene: TRBJ2-1
D gene: TRBD2
CDR3 DNA: TGTGCCAGCAGTCCTGGGACTAGCGGAAACAATGAGCAGTTCTTC
CDR3 protein: CASSPGTSGNNEQFF

clone size: .
V gene: TRBV6-1
J gene: TRBJ2-7
D gene: TRBD2
CDR3 DNA: TGTGCCAGCAGTTCCAATAGACGGGGGGGTAACGAGCAGTACTTC
CDR3 protein: CASSSNRRGGNEQYF

clone size: .
V gene: TRBV7-2
J gene: TRBJ2-3
D gene: TRBD1
CDR3 DNA: TGTGCCAGCAGCCCGCGACAGGGGGGTACAGATACGCAGTATTTT
CDR3 protein: CASSPRQGGTDTQYF

clone size: .
V gene: TRBV27
J gene: TRBJ2-1
D gene: .
CDR3 DNA: TGTGCCACCAAACCTCGGGAGTATACGGACTATGAGCAGTTCTTC
CDR3 protein: CATKPREYTDYEQFF

clone size: .
V gene: TRBV9
J gene: TRBJ2-6
D gene: .
CDR3 DNA: TGTGCCAGCAGCGTCCAGGGTTATGGGGCCAACGTCCTGACTTTC
CDR3 protein: CASSVQGYGANVLTF

clone size: .
V gene: TRBV9
J gene: TRBJ2-3
D gene: TRBD2
CDR3 DNA: TGTGCCAGCAGCGTAGGGACTAGCGGGGGGGTCACAGATACGCAGTATTTT
CDR3 protein: CASSVGTSGGVTDTQYF

clone size: once
V gene: TRBV18
J gene: TRBJ2-3
D gene: TRBD2
CDR3 DNA: TGTGCCAGCTCACCTCCTTTCTTAGCGGGGGGAGAAACAGATACGCAGTATTTT
CDR3 protein: CASSPPFLAGGETDTQYF

clone size: .
V gene: TRBV27
J gene: TRBJ2-7
D gene: .
CDR3 DNA: TGTGCCAGCAGCCACGGCTACGAGCAGTACTTC
CDR3 protein: CASSHGYEQYF

clone size: .
V gene: TRBV5-1
J gene: TRBJ1-1
D gene: .
CDR3 DNA: TGCGCCAGCAGCCTCCGGGGGGATATGATTACTGAAGCTTTCTTT
CDR3 protein: CASSLRGDMITEAFF

clone size: .
V gene: TRBV7-9
J gene: TRBJ2-2
D gene: TRBD2
CDR3 DNA: TGTGCCAGCACCATTGGACTAGCGCTGAACACCGGGGAGCTGTTTTTT
CDR3 protein: CASTIGLALNTGELFF

clone size: .
V gene: TRBV19
J gene: TRBJ1-2
D gene: .
CDR3 DNA: TGTGCCAGTAGTGGCGGAAGGACTCTGTATGGCTACACCTTC
CDR3 protein: CASSGGRTLYGYTF

clone size: .
V gene: TRBV5-1
J gene: TRBJ1-1
D gene: .
CDR3 DNA: TGCGCCAGCAGCTCCTCGGCGGGGAAGCCTGAAGCTTTCTTT
CDR3 protein: CASSSSAGKPEAFF

clone size: .
V gene: TRBV9
J gene: TRBJ2-5
D gene: TRBD1
CDR3 DNA: TGTGCCAGCAGCAACCTGACAGGGGGCAGGATGGAGACCCAGTACTTC
CDR3 protein: CASSNLTGGRMETQYF

clone size: .
V gene: TRBV27
J gene: TRBJ2-1
D gene: TRBD1
CDR3 DNA: TGTGCCAGCAGCCCAGGGGGTGGGCCTAGCTCCTACAATGAGCAGTTCTTC
CDR3 protein: CASSPGGGPSSYNEQFF

clone size: .
V gene: TRBV4-1
J gene: TRBJ2-7
D gene: TRBD1
CDR3 DNA: TGCGCCAGCAGCCAGATTTGGGACAGGACGAACTACGAGCAGTACTTC
CDR3 protein: CASSQIWDRTNYEQYF

clone size: .
V gene: TRBV5-1
J gene: TRBJ1-2
D gene: .
CDR3 DNA: TGCGCCAGCAGCTTGTCGGGGGGTAAGGATGGCTACACCTTC
CDR3 protein: CASSLSGGKDGYTF

clone size: .
V gene: TRBV9
J gene: TRBJ1-2
D gene: TRBD1
CDR3 DNA: TGTGCCAGCAGCGGGTTGGGGCAGGGGGCTAGGAGTAACTATGGCTACACCTTC
CDR3 protein: CASSGLGQGARSNYGYTF

clone size: .
V gene: TRBV19
J gene: TRBJ1-1
D gene: .
CDR3 DNA: TGTGCCAGTAGTATCCTCCGGGGGGACACTGAAGCTTTCTTT
CDR3 protein: CASSILRGDTEAFF

clone size: .
V gene: TRBV5-5
J gene: TRBJ2-5
D gene: .
CDR3 DNA: TGTGCCAGCAGCTCGTACCAAGAGACCCAGTACTTC
CDR3 protein: CASSSYQETQYF

clone size: once
V gene: TRBV7-6
J gene: TRBJ2-2
D gene: .
CDR3 DNA: TGTGCCAGCAGCTACTGGGGGGACCGGAACACCGGGGAGCTGTTTTTT
CDR3 protein: CASSYWGDRNTGELFF

clone size: .
V gene: TRBV13
J gene: TRBJ1-6
D gene: .
CDR3 DNA: TGTGCCAGCAGCTCAGGGTTAAATAATTCACCCCTCCACTTT
CDR3 protein: CASSSGLNNSPLHF

clone size: .
V gene: TRBV30
J gene: TRBJ2-7
D gene: TRBD1
CDR3 DNA: TGTGCCTGGAGTGTACCAGACAGGGGACCCTACGAGCAGTACTTC
CDR3 protein: CAWSVPDRGPYEQYF